This TCR beta chain was found in a study of OX40 agonist ivuxolimab in advanced cancers. Study results and limitations: Nonresponders, in some cases, also had low normalized T-cell clonal expansion.

Collection of blood occurred at baseline, at cycle 4 day 1, and at cycle 7 day 1. CDR3 length: 16 amino acids. Germline V gives CDR1 MNHEY, CDR2 SMNVEV (reference sequence). Trimming took off 2 bases at V and 3 bases at J, with 14 bases between the two ends. Assay used: immunoSEQ multiplex PCR; TCRdb lists only in-frame clones, some missing. The sample contains tens of thousands of clones, approximately 90% of which appear only once. About this clone itself: Antigen: not known.

The sequenced sample was CD4+ or CD8+ T cells sorted from blood, obtained in a trial of the OX40 agonist ivuxolimab. This chain uses TRBV27 with TRBJ1-5, with no clear D. The sequence derives from an adult with an advanced solid tumor such as melanoma, head and neck, liver or kidney cancer. The CDR3 loop reads CASSLAGIGLNQPQHF. CDR3 nucleotides: TGTGCCAGCAGTTTAGCGGGGATTGGTCTCAATCAGCCCCAGCATTTT.